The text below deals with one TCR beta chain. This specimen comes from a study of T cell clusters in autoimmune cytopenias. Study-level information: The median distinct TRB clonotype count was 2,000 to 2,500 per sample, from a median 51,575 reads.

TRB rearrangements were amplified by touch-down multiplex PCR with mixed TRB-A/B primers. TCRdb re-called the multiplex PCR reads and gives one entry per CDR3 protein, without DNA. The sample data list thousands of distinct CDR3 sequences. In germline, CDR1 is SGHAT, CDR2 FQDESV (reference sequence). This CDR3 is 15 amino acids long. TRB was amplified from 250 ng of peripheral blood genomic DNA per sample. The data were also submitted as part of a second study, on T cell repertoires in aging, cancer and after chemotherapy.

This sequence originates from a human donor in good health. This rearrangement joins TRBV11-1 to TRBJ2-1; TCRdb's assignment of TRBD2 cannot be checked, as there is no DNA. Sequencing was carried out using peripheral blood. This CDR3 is CASSDGRGSYNEQFF.